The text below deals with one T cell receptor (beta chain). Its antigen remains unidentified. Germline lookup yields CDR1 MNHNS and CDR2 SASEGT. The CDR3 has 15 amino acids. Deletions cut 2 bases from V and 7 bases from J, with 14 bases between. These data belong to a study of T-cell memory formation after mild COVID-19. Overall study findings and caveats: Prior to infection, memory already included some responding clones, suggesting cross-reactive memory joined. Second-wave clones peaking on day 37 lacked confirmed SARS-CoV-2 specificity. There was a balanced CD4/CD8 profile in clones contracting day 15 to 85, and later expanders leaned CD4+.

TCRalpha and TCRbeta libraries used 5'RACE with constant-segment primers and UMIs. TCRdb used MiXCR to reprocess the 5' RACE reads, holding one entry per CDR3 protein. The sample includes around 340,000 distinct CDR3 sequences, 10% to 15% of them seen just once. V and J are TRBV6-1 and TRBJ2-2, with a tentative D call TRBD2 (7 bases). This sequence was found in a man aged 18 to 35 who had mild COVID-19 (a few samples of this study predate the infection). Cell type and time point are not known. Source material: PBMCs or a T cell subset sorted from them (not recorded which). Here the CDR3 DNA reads TGTGCCAGCAGTGAAACTCGGGGGGCGGTCGGGGAGCTGTTTTTT. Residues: CASSETRGAVGELFF.